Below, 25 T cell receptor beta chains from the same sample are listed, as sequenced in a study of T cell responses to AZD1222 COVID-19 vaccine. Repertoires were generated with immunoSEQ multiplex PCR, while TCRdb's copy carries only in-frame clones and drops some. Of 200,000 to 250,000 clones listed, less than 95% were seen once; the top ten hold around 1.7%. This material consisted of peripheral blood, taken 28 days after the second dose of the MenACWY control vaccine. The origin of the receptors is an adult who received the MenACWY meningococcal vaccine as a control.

The CDR3 region is CASSPIGWGSSYEQYF. In DNA, the CDR3 is TGTGCCAGCAGCCCAATAGGCTGGGGGAGCTCCTACGAGCAGTACTTC. The rearrangement uses TRBV11-2 and TRBJ2-7; D tentatively fits TRBD1 or TRBD2 (5 bases each). V lost 5 bases, J lost 0 bases, and 17 bases lay in between. Looked up from germline, CDR1 is SGHAT and CDR2 is FQNNGV. This CDR3 has 16 residues. The whole variable domain, remainder taken from reference TRBV11-2 and TRBJ2-7, is EAGVAQSPRYKIIEKRQSVAFWCNPISGHATLYWYQQILGQGPKLLIQFQNNGVVDDSQLPKDRFSAERLKGVDSTLKIQPAKLEDSAVYLCASSPIGWGSSYEQYFGPGTRLTVT.

The CDR3 coding sequence is TGCGCCAGCAGCATTTCCCCCGGGACAGGCCATGAAGCTTTCTTT. This encodes CASSISPGTGHEAFF. J is TRBJ1-1 and V is TRBV5-1; 8 nucleotides agree with TRBD1. After removal of 4 bases from V and 7 bases from J, the junction contained 12 bases not matched to a gene. Germline lookup yields CDR1 SGHRS and CDR2 YFSETQ. This CDR3 region has 15 residues.

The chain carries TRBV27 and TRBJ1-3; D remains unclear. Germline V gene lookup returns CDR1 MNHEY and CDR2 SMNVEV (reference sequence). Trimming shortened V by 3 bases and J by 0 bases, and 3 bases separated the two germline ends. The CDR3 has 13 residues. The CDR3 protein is CASSLSSGNTIYF. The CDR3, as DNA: TGTGCCAGCAGTTTGTCCTCTGGAAACACCATATATTTT.

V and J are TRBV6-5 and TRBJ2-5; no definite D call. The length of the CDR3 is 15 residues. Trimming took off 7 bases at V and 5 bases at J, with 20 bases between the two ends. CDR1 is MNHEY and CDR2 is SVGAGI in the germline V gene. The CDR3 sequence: CASIDLVRVGETQYF. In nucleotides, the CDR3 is TGTGCCAGCATAGATTTAGTACGGGTCGGGGAGACCCAGTACTTC.

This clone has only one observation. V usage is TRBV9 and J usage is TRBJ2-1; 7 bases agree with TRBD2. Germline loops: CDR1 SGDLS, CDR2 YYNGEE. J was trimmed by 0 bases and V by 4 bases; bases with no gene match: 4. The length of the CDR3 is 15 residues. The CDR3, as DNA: TGTGCCAGCAGCAAGGGAGGGTTCTCCTACAATGAGCAGTTCTTC. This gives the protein CASSKGGFSYNEQFF.

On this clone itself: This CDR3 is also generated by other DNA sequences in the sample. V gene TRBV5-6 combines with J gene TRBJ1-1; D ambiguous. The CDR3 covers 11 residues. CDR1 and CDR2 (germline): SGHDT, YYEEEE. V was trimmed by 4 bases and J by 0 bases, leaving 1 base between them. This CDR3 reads CASSLNTEAFF. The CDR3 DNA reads TGTGCCAGCAGCCTGAACACTGAAGCTTTCTTT.

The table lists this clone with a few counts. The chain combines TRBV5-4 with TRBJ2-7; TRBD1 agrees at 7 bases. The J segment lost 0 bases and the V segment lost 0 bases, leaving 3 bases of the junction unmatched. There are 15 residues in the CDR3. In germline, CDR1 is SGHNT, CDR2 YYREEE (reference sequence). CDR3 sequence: CASSLGGTDSYEQYF. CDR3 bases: TGTGCCAGCAGCTTGGGGGGGACAGACTCCTACGAGCAGTACTTC.

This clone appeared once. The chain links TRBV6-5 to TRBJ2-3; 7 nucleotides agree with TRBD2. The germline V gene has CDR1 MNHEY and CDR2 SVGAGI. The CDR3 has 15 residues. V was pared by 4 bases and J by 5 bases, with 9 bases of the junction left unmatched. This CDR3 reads CASSSFEPGGDTQYF. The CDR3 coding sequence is TGTGCCAGCAGTTCATTTGAACCGGGAGGAGATACGCAGTATTTT.

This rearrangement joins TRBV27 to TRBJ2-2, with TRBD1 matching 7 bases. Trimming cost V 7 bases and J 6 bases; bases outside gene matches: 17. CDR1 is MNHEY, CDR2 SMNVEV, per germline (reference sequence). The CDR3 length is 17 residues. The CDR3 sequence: CASNTREGGRTPGELFF. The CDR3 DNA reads TGTGCCAGCAATACCCGCGAAGGGGGCAGGACCCCCGGGGAGCTGTTTTTT.

The CDR3 region has the DNA TGCGCCAGCAGCCAAGCAGAGGGGTCAGAAAAACTGTTTTTT. It yields the protein CASSQAEGSEKLFF. The chain recombines TRBV4-1 with TRBJ1-4, with TRBD1 as a possible D gene (5 bases). This CDR3 region has 14 residues. The germline V and J ends were trimmed by 1 base and 8 bases, with 11 bases remaining between them. Germline V gives CDR1 MGHRA, CDR2 YSYEKL.

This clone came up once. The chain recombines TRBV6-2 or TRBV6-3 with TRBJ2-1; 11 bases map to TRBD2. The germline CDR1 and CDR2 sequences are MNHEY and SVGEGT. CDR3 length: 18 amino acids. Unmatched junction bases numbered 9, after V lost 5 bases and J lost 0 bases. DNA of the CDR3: TGTGCCAGCAGTCTACTAGCGGGGGCCACGAGCTCCTACAATGAGCAGTTCTTC. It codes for CASSLLAGATSSYNEQFF.

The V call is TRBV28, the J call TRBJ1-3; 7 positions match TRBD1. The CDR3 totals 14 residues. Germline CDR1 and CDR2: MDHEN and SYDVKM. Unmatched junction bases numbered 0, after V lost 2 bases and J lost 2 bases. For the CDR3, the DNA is TGTGCCAGCAGTTTAGACAGGGCTGGAAACACCATATATTTT. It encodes CASSLDRAGNTIYF.

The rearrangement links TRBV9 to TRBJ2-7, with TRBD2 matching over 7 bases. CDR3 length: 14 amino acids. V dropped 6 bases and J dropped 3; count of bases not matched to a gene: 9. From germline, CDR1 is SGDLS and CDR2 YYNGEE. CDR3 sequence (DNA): TGTGCCAGCACCCCGGGAGGAGTCAGCTACGAGCAGTACTTC. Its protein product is CASTPGGVSYEQYF.

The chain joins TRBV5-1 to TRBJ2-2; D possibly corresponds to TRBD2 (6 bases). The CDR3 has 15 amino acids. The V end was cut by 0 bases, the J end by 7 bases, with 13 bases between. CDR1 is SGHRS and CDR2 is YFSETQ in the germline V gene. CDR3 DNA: TGCGCCAGCAGCTTGGCACTAGCTCTAGGCGGGGAGCTGTTTTTT. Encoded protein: CASSLALALGGELFF.

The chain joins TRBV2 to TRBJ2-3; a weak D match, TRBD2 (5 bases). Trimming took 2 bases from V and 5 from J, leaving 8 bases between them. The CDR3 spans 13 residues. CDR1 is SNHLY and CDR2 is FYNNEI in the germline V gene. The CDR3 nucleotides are TGTGCCAGCAGTGAAATCCGGGAAGATACGCAGTATTTT. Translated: CASSEIREDTQYF. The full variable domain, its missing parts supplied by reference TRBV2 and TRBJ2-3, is EPEVTQTPSHQVTQMGQEVILRCVPISNHLYFYWYRQILGQKVEFLVSFYNNEISEKSEIFDDQFSVERPDGSNFTLKIRSTKLEDSAMYFCASSEIREDTQYFGPGTRLTVL.

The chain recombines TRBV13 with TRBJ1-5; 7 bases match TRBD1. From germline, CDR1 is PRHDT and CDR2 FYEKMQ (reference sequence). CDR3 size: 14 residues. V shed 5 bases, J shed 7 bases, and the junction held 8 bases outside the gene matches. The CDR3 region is CASSKGAGGQPQHF. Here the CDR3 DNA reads TGTGCCAGCAGCAAGGGGGCGGGGGGGCAGCCCCAGCATTTT.

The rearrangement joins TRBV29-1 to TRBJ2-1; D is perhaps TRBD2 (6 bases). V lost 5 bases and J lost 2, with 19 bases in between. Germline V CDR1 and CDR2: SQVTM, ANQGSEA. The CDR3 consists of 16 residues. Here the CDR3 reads CSVSPKERAPYNEQFF. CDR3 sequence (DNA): TGCAGCGTTTCCCCGAAGGAGCGGGCCCCCTACAATGAGCAGTTCTTC.

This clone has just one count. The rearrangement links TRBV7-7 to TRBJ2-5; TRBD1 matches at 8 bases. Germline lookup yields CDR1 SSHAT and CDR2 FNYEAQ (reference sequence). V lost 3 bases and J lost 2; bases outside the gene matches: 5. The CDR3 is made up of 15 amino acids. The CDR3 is CASSLGDRSQETQYF. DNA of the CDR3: TGTGCCAGCAGCTTGGGGGACAGGTCGCAAGAGACCCAGTACTTC.

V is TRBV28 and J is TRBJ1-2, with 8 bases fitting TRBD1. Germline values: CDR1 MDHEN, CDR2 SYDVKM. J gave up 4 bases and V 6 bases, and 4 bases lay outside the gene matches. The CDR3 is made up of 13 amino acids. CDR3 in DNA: TGTGCCAGCAGCTCGGGACAGGCCTATGGCTACACCTTC. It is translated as CASSSGQAYGYTF.

The DNA for the CDR3 is TGTGCCACCAGCAGACCCGGCGGGGGGGCCAATGAGCAGTTCTTC. Encoded protein: CATSRPGGGANEQFF. The V call is TRBV15, the J call TRBJ2-1, with 9 nucleotides matching TRBD2. Germline V gives CDR1 LNHNV, CDR2 YYDKDF (reference sequence). The CDR3 has 15 amino acids. J lost 6 bases, V lost 2 bases, and 5 bases had no gene match.

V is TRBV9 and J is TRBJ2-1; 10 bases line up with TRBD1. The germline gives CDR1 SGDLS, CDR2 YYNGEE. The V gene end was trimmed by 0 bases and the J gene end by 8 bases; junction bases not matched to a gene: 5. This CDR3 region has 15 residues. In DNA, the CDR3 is TGTGCCAGCAGCGTAGTGGGACAGGGGTTGGATGAGCAGTTCTTC. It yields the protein CASSVVGQGLDEQFF.

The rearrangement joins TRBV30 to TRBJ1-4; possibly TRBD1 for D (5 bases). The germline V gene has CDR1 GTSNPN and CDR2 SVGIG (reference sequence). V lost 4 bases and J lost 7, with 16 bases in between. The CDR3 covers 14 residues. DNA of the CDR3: TGTGCCTGGAACGAAGCCGGGGGAAGTGAAAAACTGTTTTTT. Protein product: CAWNEAGGSEKLFF.

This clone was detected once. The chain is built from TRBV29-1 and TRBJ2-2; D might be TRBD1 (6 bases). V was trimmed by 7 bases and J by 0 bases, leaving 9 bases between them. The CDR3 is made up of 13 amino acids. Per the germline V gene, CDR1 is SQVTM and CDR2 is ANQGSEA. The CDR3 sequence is CSARTANTGELFF. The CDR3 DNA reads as TGCAGCGCTAGGACAGCGAACACCGGGGAGCTGTTTTTT.

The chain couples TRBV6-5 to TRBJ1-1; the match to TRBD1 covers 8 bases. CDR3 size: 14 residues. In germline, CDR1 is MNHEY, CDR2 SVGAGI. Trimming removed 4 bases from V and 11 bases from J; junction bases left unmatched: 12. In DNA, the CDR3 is TGTGCCAGCAGTTTAGAACCCGGGACAGGAATTGCTTTCTTT. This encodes CASSLEPGTGIAFF.

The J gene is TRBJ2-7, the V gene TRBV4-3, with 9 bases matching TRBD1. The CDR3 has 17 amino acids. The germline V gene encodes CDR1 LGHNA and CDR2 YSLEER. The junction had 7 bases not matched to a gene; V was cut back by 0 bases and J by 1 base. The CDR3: CASSQDEGQGVSYEQYF. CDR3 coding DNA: TGCGCCAGCAGCCAAGATGAGGGACAGGGTGTTTCCTACGAGCAGTACTTC.